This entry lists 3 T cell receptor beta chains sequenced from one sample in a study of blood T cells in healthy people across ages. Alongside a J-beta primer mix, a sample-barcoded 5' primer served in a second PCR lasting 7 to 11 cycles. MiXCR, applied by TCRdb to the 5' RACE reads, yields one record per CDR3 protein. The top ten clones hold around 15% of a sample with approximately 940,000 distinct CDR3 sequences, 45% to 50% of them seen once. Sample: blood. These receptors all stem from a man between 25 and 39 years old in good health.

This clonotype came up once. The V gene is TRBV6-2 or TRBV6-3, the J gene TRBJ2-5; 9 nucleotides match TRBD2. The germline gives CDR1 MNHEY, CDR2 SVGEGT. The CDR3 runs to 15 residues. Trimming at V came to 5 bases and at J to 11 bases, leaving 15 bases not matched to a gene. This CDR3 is CASSPSGRNSYEQYF. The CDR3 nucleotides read TGTGCCAGCAGTCCAAGCGGGAGGAACTCGTACGAACAGTACTTC.

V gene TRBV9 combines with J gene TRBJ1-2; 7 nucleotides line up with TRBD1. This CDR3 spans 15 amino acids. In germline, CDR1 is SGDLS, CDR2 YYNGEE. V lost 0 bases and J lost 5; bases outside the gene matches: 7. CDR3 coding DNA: TGTGCCAGCAGCGTAGAAGCAGGGGGTTGGTATGGCTACACCTTC. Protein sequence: CASSVEAGGWYGYTF.

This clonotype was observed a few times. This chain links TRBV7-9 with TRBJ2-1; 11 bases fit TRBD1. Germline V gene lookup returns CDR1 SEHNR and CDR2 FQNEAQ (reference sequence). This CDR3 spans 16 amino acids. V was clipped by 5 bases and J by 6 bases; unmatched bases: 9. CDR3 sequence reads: CASSLNLGTGGNEQFF. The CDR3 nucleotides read TGTGCCAGCAGCCTCAACCTCGGGACAGGGGGCAATGAGCAGTTCTTC.